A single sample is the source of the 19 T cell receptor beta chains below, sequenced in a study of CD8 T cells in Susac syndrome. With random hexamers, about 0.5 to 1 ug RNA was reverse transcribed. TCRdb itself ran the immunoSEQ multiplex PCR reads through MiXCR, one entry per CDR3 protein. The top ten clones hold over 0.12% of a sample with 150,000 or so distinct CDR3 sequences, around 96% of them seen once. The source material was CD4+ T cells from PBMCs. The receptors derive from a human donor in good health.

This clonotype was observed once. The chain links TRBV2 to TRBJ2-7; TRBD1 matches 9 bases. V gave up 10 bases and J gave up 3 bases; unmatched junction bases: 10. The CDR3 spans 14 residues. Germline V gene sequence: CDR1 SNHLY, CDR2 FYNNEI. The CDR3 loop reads CATNRDRVSYEQYF. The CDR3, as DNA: TGTGCCACCAACCGGGACAGGGTTAGCTACGAGCAGTACTTC. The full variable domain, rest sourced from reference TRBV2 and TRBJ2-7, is EPEVTQTPSHQVTQMGQEVILRCVPISNHLYFYWYRQILGQKVEFLVSFYNNEISEKSEIFDDQFSVERPDGSNFTLKIRSTKLEDSAMYFCATNRDRVSYEQYFGPGTRLTVT.

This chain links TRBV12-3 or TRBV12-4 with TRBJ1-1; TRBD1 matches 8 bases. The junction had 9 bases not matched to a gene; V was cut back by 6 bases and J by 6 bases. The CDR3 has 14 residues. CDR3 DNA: TGTGCCAGCAGGGGAGGACAGGGTTACGCTGAAGCTTTCTTT. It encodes CASRGGQGYAEAFF.

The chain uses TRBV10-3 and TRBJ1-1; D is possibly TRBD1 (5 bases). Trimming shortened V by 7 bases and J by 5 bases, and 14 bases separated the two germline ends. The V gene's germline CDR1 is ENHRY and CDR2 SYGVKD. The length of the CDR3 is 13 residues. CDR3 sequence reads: CAINQGSATEAFF. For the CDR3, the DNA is TGTGCCATCAACCAGGGATCGGCGACTGAAGCTTTCTTT.

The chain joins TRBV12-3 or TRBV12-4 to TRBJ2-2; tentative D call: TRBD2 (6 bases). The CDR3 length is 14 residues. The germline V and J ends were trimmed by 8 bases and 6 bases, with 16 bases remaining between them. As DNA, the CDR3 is TGTGCCAGCGTCCTCCGGGGAGGTCCCGGGGAGCTGTTTTTT. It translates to CASVLRGGPGELFF.

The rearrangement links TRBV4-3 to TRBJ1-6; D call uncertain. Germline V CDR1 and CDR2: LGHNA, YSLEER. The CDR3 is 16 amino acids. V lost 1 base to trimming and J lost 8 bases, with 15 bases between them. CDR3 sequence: CASSQGLAEDYSPLHF. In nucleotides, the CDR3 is TGCGCCAGCAGCCAAGGGTTGGCGGAGGATTATTCACCCCTCCACTTT.

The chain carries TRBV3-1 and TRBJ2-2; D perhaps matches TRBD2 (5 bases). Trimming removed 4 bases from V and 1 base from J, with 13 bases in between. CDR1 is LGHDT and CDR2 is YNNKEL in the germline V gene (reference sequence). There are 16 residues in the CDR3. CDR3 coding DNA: TGTGCCAGCAGCCCAGACGGACTCCAGAACACCGGGGAGCTGTTTTTT. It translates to CASSPDGLQNTGELFF.

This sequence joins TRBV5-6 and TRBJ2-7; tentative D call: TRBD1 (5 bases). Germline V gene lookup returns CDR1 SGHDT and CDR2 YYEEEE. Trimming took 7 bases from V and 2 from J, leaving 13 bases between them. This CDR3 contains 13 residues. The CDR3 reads CASSDAGTYEQYF. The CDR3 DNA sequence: TGTGCCAGCTCGGATGCAGGGACCTACGAGCAGTACTTC.

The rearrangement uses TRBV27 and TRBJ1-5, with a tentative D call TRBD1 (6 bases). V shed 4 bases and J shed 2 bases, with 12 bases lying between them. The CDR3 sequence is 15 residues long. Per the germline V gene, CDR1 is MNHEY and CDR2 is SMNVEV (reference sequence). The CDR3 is CASSSTGFGNQPQHF. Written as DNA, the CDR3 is TGTGCCAGCAGTTCTACAGGGTTCGGCAATCAGCCCCAGCATTTT.

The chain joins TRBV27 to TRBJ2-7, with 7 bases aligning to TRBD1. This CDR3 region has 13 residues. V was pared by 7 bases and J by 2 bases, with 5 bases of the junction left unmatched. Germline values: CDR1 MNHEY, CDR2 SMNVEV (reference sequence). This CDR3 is CASKKQGTYEQYF. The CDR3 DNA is TGTGCCAGCAAGAAACAGGGGACCTACGAGCAGTACTTC.

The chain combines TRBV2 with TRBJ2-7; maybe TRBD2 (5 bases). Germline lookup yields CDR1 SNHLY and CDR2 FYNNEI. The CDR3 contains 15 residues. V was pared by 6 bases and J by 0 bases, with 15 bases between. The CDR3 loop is CASRPRVFFSYEQYF. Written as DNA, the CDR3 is TGTGCCAGCAGGCCGAGGGTTTTCTTCTCCTACGAGCAGTACTTC.

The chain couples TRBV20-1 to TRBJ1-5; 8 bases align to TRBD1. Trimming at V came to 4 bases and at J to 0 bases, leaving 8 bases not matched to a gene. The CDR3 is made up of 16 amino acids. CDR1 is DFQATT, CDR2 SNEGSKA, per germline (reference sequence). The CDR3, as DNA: TGCAGTGCTACCGACAGGGGCTCGTATAGCAATCAGCCCCAGCATTTT. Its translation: CSATDRGSYSNQPQHF.

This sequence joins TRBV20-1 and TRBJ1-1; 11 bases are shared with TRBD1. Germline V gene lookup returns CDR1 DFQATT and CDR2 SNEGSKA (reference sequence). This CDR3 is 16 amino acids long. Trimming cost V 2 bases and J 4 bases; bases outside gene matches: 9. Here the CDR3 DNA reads TGCAGTGCTAGACAAAAGACCGGGACAGGGGGCACTGAAGCTTTCTTT. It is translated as CSARQKTGTGGTEAFF.

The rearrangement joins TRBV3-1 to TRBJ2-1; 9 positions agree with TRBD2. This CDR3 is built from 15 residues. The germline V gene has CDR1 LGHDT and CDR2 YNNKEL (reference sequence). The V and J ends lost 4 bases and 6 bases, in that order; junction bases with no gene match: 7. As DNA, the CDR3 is TGTGCCAGCAGCCCCGGGGTAGCGGGGGCCAATGAGCAGTTCTTC. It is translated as CASSPGVAGANEQFF.

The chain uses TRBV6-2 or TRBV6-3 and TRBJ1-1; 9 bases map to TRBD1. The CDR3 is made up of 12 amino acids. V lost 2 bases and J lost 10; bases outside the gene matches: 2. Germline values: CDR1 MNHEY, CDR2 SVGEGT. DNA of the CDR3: TGTGCCAGCAGTTACCGGGACAGGGCAGCTTTCTTT. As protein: CASSYRDRAAFF.

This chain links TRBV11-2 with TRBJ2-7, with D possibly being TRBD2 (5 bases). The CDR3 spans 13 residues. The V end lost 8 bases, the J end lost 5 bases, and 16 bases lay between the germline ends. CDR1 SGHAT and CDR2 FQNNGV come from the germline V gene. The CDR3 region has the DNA TGTGCCAGCTCGCGGGTTTTCCGCAACGAGCAGTACTTC. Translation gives CASSRVFRNEQYF.

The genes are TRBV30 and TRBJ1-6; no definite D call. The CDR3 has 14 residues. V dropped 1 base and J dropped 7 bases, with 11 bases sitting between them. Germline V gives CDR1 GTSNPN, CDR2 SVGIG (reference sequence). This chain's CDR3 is CAWSDLSGNSPLHF. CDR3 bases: TGTGCCTGGAGTGATCTATCCGGGAATTCACCCCTCCACTTT.

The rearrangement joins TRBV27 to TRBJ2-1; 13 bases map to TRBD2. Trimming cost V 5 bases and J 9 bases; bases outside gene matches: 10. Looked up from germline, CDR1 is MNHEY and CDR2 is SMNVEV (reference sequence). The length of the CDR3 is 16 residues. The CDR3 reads CASSQTRGLAGSEQFF. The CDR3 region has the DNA TGTGCCAGCAGTCAAACTCGGGGACTAGCGGGGTCTGAGCAGTTCTTC.

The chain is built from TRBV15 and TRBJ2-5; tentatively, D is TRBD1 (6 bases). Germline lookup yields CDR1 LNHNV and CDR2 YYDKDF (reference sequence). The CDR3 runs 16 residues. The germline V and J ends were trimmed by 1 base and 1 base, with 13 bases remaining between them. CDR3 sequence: CATSRGVAGAQETQYF. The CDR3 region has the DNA TGTGCCACCAGCAGAGGGGTAGCAGGGGCCCAAGAGACCCAGTACTTC.

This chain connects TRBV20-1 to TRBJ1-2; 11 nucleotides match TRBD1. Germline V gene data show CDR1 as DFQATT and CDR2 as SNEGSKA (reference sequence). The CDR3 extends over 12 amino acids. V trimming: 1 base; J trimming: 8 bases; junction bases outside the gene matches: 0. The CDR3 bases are TGCAGTGCTAGAGGGACAGGGGGCGGCTACACCTTC. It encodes CSARGTGGGYTF.